This T cell receptor (beta chain) was captured in a study of radiation and T cells in renal cell carcinoma. Indicated time point: baseline pretreatment blood. Treatment in this sample: 15 Gy SBRT to primary tumor, nephrectomy 4 weeks later. Radiation-treated patients gave blood at baseline, week 2 and week 4. As regards this clone: What it binds is unknown.

Findings and limits, study-wide: Without pretreatment biopsies, baseline tumor clonotype presence was undetermined. Top tumor clonotypes rose in blood 2 weeks post-radiation, then contracted.

TCRdb keeps only in-frame clones here, not all; method: immunoSEQ multiplex PCR. The data contain some 140,000 clones, 70% to 90% of them singletons. The sequencing used blood, collected from a patient whose treatment included radiotherapy and nephrectomy. The TCR originated in a woman in her forties or fifties with renal cell carcinoma.

The chain's CDR3 is CASSPRDSLAGGRYNEQFF. Here the CDR3 DNA reads TGTGCCAGCAGCCCGAGGGACAGTCTAGCGGGGGGGCGCTACAATGAGCAGTTCTTC. V usage is TRBV13 and J usage is TRBJ2-1; 12 bases fit TRBD2. The CDR3 has 19 residues. Germline assignment: CDR1 PRHDT and CDR2 FYEKMQ (reference sequence). After removal of 5 bases from V and 3 bases from J, the junction contained 14 bases not matched to a gene.